This T cell receptor (beta chain) emerged from a study of post-analysis software for immune sequencing data. The TCR beta cDNA libraries contained unique molecular identifiers. One entry per CDR3 protein, called by TCRdb with MiXCR from the PCR reads. The sample consists of 380,000 or so distinct CDR3 sequences, 30% to 45% of them appearing once. Study outcomes and limitations: Patients showed TRBV5-6, TRBV5-1 and TRBV20-1 among 4 or 5 TRBV segments more frequent than in controls. Samples made in the same batch grouped tightly together by F measure.

The CDR3 extends over 16 amino acids. V shed 0 bases, J shed 8 bases, and the junction held 10 bases outside the gene matches. CDR1 SGHDN and CDR2 FVKESK come from the germline V gene. This clonotype was seen a handful of times. What it binds is not known. The sample taken for sequencing was blood. The J gene is TRBJ2-1, the V gene TRBV14; 7 bases line up with TRBD2. The origin of this receptor is a girl under 18 with multiple sclerosis. The CDR3 loop reads CASSQDGGGRRDEQFF. For the CDR3, the DNA is TGTGCCAGCAGCCAAGATGGCGGGGGTCGGAGGGATGAGCAGTTCTTC.